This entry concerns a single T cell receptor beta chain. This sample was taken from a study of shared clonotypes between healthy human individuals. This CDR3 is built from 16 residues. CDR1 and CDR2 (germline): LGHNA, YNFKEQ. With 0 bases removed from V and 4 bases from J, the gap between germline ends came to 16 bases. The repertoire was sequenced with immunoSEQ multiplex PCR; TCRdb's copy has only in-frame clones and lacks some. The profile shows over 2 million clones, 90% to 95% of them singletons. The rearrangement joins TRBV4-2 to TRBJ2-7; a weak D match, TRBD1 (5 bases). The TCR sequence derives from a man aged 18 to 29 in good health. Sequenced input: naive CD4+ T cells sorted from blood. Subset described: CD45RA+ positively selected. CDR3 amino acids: CASSQDADKVGYEQYF. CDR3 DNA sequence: TGTGCCAGCAGCCAAGATGCGGACAAGGTCGGGTACGAGCAGTACTTC.